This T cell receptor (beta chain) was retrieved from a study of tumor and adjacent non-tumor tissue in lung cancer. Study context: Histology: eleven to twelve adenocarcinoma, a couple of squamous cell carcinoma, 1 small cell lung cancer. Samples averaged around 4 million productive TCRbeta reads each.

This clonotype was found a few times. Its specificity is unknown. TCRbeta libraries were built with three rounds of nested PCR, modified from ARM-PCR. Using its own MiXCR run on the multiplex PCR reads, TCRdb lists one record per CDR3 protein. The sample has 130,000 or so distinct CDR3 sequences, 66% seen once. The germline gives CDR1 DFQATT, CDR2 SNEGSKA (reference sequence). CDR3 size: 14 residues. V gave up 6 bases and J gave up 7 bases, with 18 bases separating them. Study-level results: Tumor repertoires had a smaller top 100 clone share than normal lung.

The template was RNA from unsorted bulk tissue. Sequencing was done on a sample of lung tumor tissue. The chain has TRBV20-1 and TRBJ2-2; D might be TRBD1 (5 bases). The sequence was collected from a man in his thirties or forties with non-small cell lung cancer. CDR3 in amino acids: CSATLEGAGGELFF. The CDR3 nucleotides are TGCAGTGCCACCCTCGAAGGGGCAGGCGGGGAGCTGTTTTTT.